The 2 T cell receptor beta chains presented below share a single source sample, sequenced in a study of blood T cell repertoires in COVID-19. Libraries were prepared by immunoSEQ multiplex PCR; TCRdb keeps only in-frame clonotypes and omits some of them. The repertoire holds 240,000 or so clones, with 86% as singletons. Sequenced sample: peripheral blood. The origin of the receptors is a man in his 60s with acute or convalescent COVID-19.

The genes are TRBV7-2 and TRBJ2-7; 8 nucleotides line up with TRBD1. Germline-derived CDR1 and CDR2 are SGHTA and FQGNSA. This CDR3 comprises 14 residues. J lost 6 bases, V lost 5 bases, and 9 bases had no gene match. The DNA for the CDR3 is TGTGCCAGCAGCCCCCGGACAGGGTTTGGCGAGCAGTACTTC. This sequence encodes CASSPRTGFGEQYF.

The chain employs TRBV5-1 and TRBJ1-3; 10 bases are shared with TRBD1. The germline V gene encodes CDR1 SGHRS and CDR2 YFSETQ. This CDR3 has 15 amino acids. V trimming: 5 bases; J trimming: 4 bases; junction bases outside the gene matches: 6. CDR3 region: CASRGQGFSGNTIYF. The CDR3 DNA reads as TGCGCCAGCAGGGGACAGGGGTTTTCCGGAAACACCATATATTTT. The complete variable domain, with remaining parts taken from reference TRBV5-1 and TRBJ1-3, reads KAGVTQTPRYLIKTRGQQVTLSCSPISGHRSVSWYQQTPGQGLQFLFEYFSETQRNKGNFPGRFSGRQFSNSRSEMNVSTLELGDSALYLCASRGQGFSGNTIYFGEGSWLTVV.